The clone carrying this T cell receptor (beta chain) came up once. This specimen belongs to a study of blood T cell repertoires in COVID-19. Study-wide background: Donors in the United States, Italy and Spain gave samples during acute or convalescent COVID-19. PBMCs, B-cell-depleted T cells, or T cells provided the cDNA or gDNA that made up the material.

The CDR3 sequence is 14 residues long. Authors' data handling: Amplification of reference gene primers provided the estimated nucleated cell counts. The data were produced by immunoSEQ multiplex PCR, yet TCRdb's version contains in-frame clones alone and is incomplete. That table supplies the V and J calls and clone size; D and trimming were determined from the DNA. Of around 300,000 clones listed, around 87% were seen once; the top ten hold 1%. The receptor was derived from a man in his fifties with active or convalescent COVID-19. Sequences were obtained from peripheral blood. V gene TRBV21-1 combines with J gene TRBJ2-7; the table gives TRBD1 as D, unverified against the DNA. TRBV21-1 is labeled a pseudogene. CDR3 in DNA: TGTGCCAGCAGCCACAGGGGGGTTCAGTACGAGCAGTACTTC. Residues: CASSHRGVQYEQYF.